The next 25 T cell receptor beta chains were all read from a single sample in a study of STAT5B mutations in CD4+ large granular lymphocyte leukemia. Repertoires were generated with immunoSEQ multiplex PCR, while TCRdb's copy carries only in-frame clones and drops some. The sample records about 38,000 clones, about 81% being singletons. Specimen: CD4+ T cells from blood buffy coats. Receptor source: a human donor in good health.

The chain carries TRBV29-1 and TRBJ2-4; D not resolved. There are 13 residues in the CDR3. Deletions cut 7 bases from V and 2 bases from J, with 12 bases between. Per germline, CDR1 SQVTM and CDR2 ANQGSEA. CDR3 region: CSAGWGPKNIQYF. The CDR3 coding sequence is TGCAGCGCCGGCTGGGGTCCCAAAAACATTCAGTACTTC.

The chain couples TRBV7-3 to TRBJ2-1; D might be TRBD1 or TRBD2, each matching 5 bases. This CDR3 is built from 16 residues. CDR1 SGHTA and CDR2 FQGTGA come from the germline V gene. V was trimmed by 0 bases and J by 4 bases, leaving 13 bases between them. In DNA, the CDR3 is TGTGCCAGCAGCTTAACCTGGGACCCAACTTACAATGAGCAGTTCTTC. As protein: CASSLTWDPTYNEQFF.

The V and J genes are TRBV5-1 and TRBJ2-1, with 9 bases fitting TRBD2. The CDR3 length is 15 residues. Germline lookup yields CDR1 SGHRS and CDR2 YFSETQ. J was trimmed by 9 bases and V by 1 base; bases with no gene match: 8. Here the CDR3 reads CASSLRSSGISEQFF. The CDR3 nucleotides read TGCGCCAGCAGCTTGCGGTCTAGCGGGATTTCTGAGCAGTTCTTC.

The genes are TRBV5-6 and TRBJ1-3; D perhaps matches TRBD1 (5 bases). This CDR3 comprises 15 residues. V lost 0 bases and J 4 bases, leaving 11 bases between the germline ends. Germline V gene lookup returns CDR1 SGHDT and CDR2 YYEEEE. CDR3 amino acids: CASSLGPGAGNTIYF. The CDR3 nucleotides are TGTGCCAGCAGCTTGGGGCCCGGGGCGGGAAACACCATATATTTT.

The chain is built from TRBV5-1 and TRBJ1-2; D unresolved. The germline V and J ends were trimmed by 0 bases and 8 bases, with 11 bases remaining between them. From germline, CDR1 is SGHRS and CDR2 YFSETQ. There are 13 residues in the CDR3. As DNA, the CDR3 is TGCGCCAGCAGCTTGGGACCCCTGGGCGGCTACACCTTC. This gives the protein CASSLGPLGGYTF.

Only one count was recorded for this clone. The chain links TRBV11-2 to TRBJ2-1; possibly TRBD2 for D (6 bases). The CDR3 contains 11 residues. Germline lookup yields CDR1 SGHAT and CDR2 FQNNGV. The CDR3 is CAFRRGNEQFF. The CDR3 DNA follows: TGTGCGTTCAGGAGGGGCAATGAGCAGTTCTTC.

This sequence joins TRBV7-9 and TRBJ2-5; 9 bases line up with TRBD2. The CDR3 totals 16 residues. Germline V gives CDR1 SEHNR, CDR2 FQNEAQ (reference sequence). The V gene end was trimmed by 5 bases and the J gene end by 0 bases; junction bases not matched to a gene: 7. CDR3: CASSPGRTSDQETQYF. CDR3 sequence (DNA): TGTGCCAGCAGCCCAGGAAGGACTAGCGACCAAGAGACCCAGTACTTC.

This chain connects TRBV20-1 to TRBJ2-1; D is uncertain. The V and J ends lost 1 base and 8 bases respectively, with 6 bases between them. The germline V gene has CDR1 DFQATT and CDR2 SNEGSKA (reference sequence). The CDR3 length is 11 residues. DNA for the CDR3: TGCAGTGCTAGAGGTGGGCATGAGCAGTTCTTC. It is translated as CSARGGHEQFF.

The chain couples TRBV11-3 to TRBJ2-3, with 15 positions matching TRBD2. The ends lost 3 bases at V and 6 bases at J; junction bases unmatched: 4. CDR3 length equals 16 residues. The germline V gene has CDR1 SGHNT and CDR2 YENEEA. Written as DNA, the CDR3 is TGTGCCAGCAGCTTCCGGACTAGCGGGAGGGGGGATACGCAGTATTTT. This codes for CASSFRTSGRGDTQYF.

The sample holds one count of this clone. This CDR3 is also generated by other DNA sequences in the sample. The chain has TRBV7-2 and TRBJ2-7, with 9 bases fitting TRBD1. The CDR3 has 14 residues. CDR1 and CDR2 (germline): SGHTA, FQGNSA. V lost 1 base and J lost 2; bases outside the gene matches: 0. Here the CDR3 reads CASSLDRGPYEQYF. Written as DNA, the CDR3 is TGTGCCAGCAGCTTAGACAGGGGGCCCTACGAGCAGTACTTC. Using reference TRBV7-2 and TRBJ2-7 for the parts outside the CDR3, the full variable domain is GAGVSQSPSNKVTEKGKDVELRCDPISGHTALYWYRQSLGQGLEFLIYFQGNSAPDKSGLPSDRFSAERTGGSVSTLTIQRTQQEDSAVYLCASSLDRGPYEQYFGPGTRLTVT.

The rearrangement joins TRBV11-2 to TRBJ2-3; D possibly corresponds to TRBD2 (5 bases). Germline V gives CDR1 SGHAT, CDR2 FQNNGV. The CDR3 length is 16 residues. Trimming removed 4 bases at V and 6 bases at J, with 20 bases between. CDR3 sequence (DNA): TGTGCCAGCAGCTCACCACCCGGGATACCTGGGGATACGCAGTATTTT. Translation: CASSSPPGIPGDTQYF.

The V gene is TRBV5-6, the J gene TRBJ1-2, with 8 bases aligning to TRBD1. The CDR3 spans 16 residues. J was trimmed by 8 bases and V by 3 bases; bases with no gene match: 15. The germline V gene has CDR1 SGHDT and CDR2 YYEEEE. The DNA for the CDR3 is TGTGCCAGCAGCTCACGGCCGGGACAGGCCCCACGGGGCTACACCTTC. Amino acid sequence: CASSSRPGQAPRGYTF.

The rearrangement links TRBV30 to TRBJ2-2, with D maybe TRBD1 (6 bases). V was cut by 2 bases and J by 5 bases, with 15 bases left in between. The CDR3 totals 15 residues. The V gene's germline CDR1 is GTSNPN and CDR2 SVGIG (reference sequence). The CDR3 loop is CAWSFGGQGTGELFF. As DNA, the CDR3 is TGTGCCTGGAGTTTTGGGGGTCAGGGGACCGGGGAGCTGTTTTTT.

This clone has a single count. V is TRBV5-1 and J is TRBJ2-7; 9 positions agree with TRBD1. Germline loops: CDR1 SGHRS, CDR2 YFSETQ. J gave up 3 bases and V 2 bases, and 6 bases lay outside the gene matches. There are 15 residues in the CDR3. The CDR3 is CASSLLTGGSYEQYF. CDR3 nucleotide sequence: TGCGCCAGCAGCTTACTGACAGGGGGGAGCTACGAGCAGTACTTC.

This clone was counted a single time. The gene calls are TRBV5-1 and TRBJ2-1; 7 nucleotides agree with TRBD2. The CDR3 covers 16 residues. J was trimmed by 1 base and V by 1 base; bases with no gene match: 5. Germline assignment: CDR1 SGHRS and CDR2 YFSETQ. CDR3 sequence reads: CASSLSTSRSYNEQFF. CDR3 DNA: TGCGCCAGCAGCTTGTCGACTAGCAGGTCCTACAATGAGCAGTTCTTC.

The rearrangement joins TRBV6-5 to TRBJ2-2; D is possibly TRBD1 (6 bases). CDR1 is MNHEY and CDR2 is SVGAGI in the germline V gene. V lost 6 bases to trimming and J lost 6 bases, with 14 bases between them. The CDR3 extends over 14 amino acids. CDR3 residues: CASRSGQSAGELFF. In DNA form, the CDR3 reads TGTGCCAGCAGATCCGGACAGTCCGCCGGGGAGCTGTTTTTT.

This sequence joins TRBV7-9 and TRBJ2-1, with TRBD2 matching 8 bases. V dropped 7 bases and J dropped 3; count of bases not matched to a gene: 14. This CDR3 has 17 residues. CDR1 SEHNR and CDR2 FQNEAQ come from the germline V gene (reference sequence). The CDR3 sequence: CASKSGLGSGVYNEQFF. In nucleotides, the CDR3 is TGTGCCAGCAAATCCGGCCTGGGTAGCGGGGTCTACAATGAGCAGTTCTTC.

The genes are TRBV19 and TRBJ2-2; the D gene is possibly TRBD2 (6 bases). Germline values: CDR1 LNHDA, CDR2 SQIVND (reference sequence). With 7 bases removed from V and 5 bases from J, the gap between germline ends came to 14 bases. This CDR3 has 14 amino acids. CDR3 loop: CASKGGEGTGELFF. CDR3 DNA sequence: TGTGCCAGTAAAGGAGGGGAAGGGACCGGGGAGCTGTTTTTT.

V gene TRBV14 combines with J gene TRBJ2-3; D is uncertain. The V gene lost 3 bases and the J gene lost 0 bases, with 10 bases spanning the gap. Germline V gene lookup returns CDR1 SGHDN and CDR2 FVKESK. CDR3 length equals 15 residues. CDR3 nucleotide sequence: TGTGCCAGCAGCCAGCAACCATTTAGCACAGATACGCAGTATTTT. Residues: CASSQQPFSTDTQYF. The variable domain in full, with the rest retrieved from reference TRBV14 and TRBJ2-3, is EAGVTQFPSHSVIEKGQTVTLRCDPISGHDNLYWYRRVMGKEIKFLLHFVKESKQDESGMPNNRFLAERTGGTYSTLKVQPAELEDSGVYFCASSQQPFSTDTQYFGPGTRLTVL.

V is TRBV10-2 and J is TRBJ2-1; TRBD2 agrees at 14 bases. J was trimmed by 9 bases and V by 6 bases; bases with no gene match: 4. This CDR3 has 14 residues. The germline V gene encodes CDR1 WSHSY and CDR2 SAAADI. The CDR3 loop reads CASRGLAGAAEQFF. CDR3 nucleotides: TGCGCCAGCAGGGGACTAGCGGGAGCAGCTGAGCAGTTCTTC.

V is TRBV4-1 and J is TRBJ2-1; TRBD2 matches at 10 bases. The CDR3 loop spans 16 amino acids. V was pared by 6 bases and J by 9 bases, with 14 bases of the junction left unmatched. Germline V lookup: CDR1 MGHRA, CDR2 YSYEKL. This chain's CDR3 is CASRRISGGTKGEQFF. CDR3 DNA sequence: TGCGCCAGCAGGAGGATTAGCGGGGGGACCAAGGGTGAGCAGTTCTTC.

V is TRBV4-1 and J is TRBJ2-5, with no clear D. Between the trimmed V and J ends, which lost 1 base and 1 base, there was a span of 10 bases. There are 15 residues in the CDR3. The germline V gene encodes CDR1 MGHRA and CDR2 YSYEKL. CDR3 amino acids: CASSQGPWAQETQYF. In DNA form, the CDR3 reads TGCGCCAGCAGCCAAGGGCCCTGGGCCCAAGAGACCCAGTACTTC.

This clone was detected only once. The chain uses TRBV12-5 and TRBJ2-2; D is uncertain. Per germline, CDR1 LGHNT and CDR2 FRNRAP. The CDR3 is 11 amino acids. The V gene lost 7 bases and the J gene lost 7 bases, with 7 bases spanning the gap. The CDR3 is CASVLFGELFF. In nucleotides, the CDR3 is TGTGCTAGTGTTTTATTCGGGGAGCTGTTTTTT.

The rearrangement joins TRBV6-1 to TRBJ2-7; 11 nucleotides align to TRBD1. The CDR3 loop spans 15 amino acids. Germline V lookup: CDR1 MNHNS, CDR2 SASEGT. V shed 6 bases, J shed 7 bases, and the junction held 11 bases outside the gene matches. The CDR3 DNA is TGTGCCAGCAGCCGGACCGGACAGGGGGCGCGGGAGCAGTACTTC. As protein: CASSRTGQGAREQYF.

V and J are TRBV7-2 and TRBJ2-7; D is unresolved. Germline V gene data show CDR1 as SGHTA and CDR2 as FQGNSA. This CDR3 comprises 12 residues. The V end lost 4 bases, the J end lost 6 bases, and 10 bases lay between the germline ends. CDR3 DNA sequence: TGTGCCAGCAGCTCCTACGGGCTCGAGCAGTACTTC. Amino acids: CASSSYGLEQYF.